This T cell receptor beta chain comes out of a study of T cells in Graves' hyperthyroidism and ophthalmopathy. Findings of the study overall: Blood shared most expanded thyroid clonotypes above 0.001.

What was amplified from RNA transcripts were TCR beta CDR3 regions. The primer set for the first-round RT-PCR of the TCR CDR3 was HTBI. TCRdb re-analysed the multiplex PCR reads in MiXCR, keeping a single row per CDR3 protein. This table holds a few hundred thousand distinct CDR3 sequences, 15% to 20% found once. Note on this clonotype: Its antigen is unidentified.

The CDR3 loop spans 14 amino acids. Germline V gene sequence: CDR1 SEHNR, CDR2 FQNEAQ (reference sequence). V lost 3 bases and J lost 2, with 10 bases in between. The clonotype comes from a woman in her twenties or thirties with Graves' ophthalmopathy. The gene calls are TRBV7-9 and TRBJ2-5; no clear D. Specimen: blood. This CDR3 is CASSFRVAQETQYF. CDR3 nucleotide sequence: TGTGCCAGCAGCTTTCGGGTGGCACAAGAGACCCAGTACTTC.